The 11 T cell receptor beta chains below come from one sample, sequenced in a study of OX40 agonist ivuxolimab in advanced cancers. Clones were sequenced by immunoSEQ multiplex PCR, and TCRdb holds only the in-frame ones, with some missing. This repertoire shows tens of thousands of clones, roughly nine tenths found once; its top ten account for about 0.2%. Sequenced here: CD4+ or CD8+ T cells sorted from blood, sampled in a trial of the OX40 agonist ivuxolimab. The receptors were gathered from an adult with an advanced solid tumor such as melanoma, head and neck, liver or kidney cancer.

The chain is built from TRBV2 and TRBJ2-3, with D perhaps TRBD1 (5 bases). Germline V gene lookup returns CDR1 SNHLY and CDR2 FYNNEI. V lost 6 bases to trimming and J lost 0 bases, with 10 bases between them. The CDR3 runs 14 residues. Here the CDR3 reads CASSPDRSTDTQYF. DNA for the CDR3: TGTGCCAGCAGCCCAGACAGAAGCACAGATACGCAGTATTTT.

A word on this clone: This same CDR3 is encoded by further DNA sequences in the sample. The V gene is TRBV30, the J gene TRBJ1-5, with TRBD1 matching over 9 bases. CDR1 GTSNPN and CDR2 SVGIG come from the germline V gene (reference sequence). V lost 0 bases to trimming and J lost 6 bases; unmatched junction nucleotides: 3. The CDR3 runs 14 residues. The CDR3 sequence: CAWSVGTGSQPQHF. As DNA, the CDR3 is TGTGCCTGGAGTGTTGGGACAGGGAGTCAGCCCCAGCATTTT.

This sequence joins TRBV28 and TRBJ2-7; TRBD1 matches at 8 bases. V gave up 5 bases and J gave up 0 bases; unmatched junction bases: 6. Per germline, CDR1 MDHEN and CDR2 SYDVKM. The CDR3 is 15 residues long. CDR3 region: CASSHRDRSSYEQYF. CDR3 sequence (DNA): TGTGCCAGCAGTCACCGGGACAGGAGCTCCTACGAGCAGTACTTC.

The rearrangement uses TRBV18 and TRBJ1-3; D might be TRBD1 (5 bases). The CDR3 length is 16 residues. Between the trimmed V and J ends, which lost 0 bases and 0 bases, there was a span of 9 bases. In germline, CDR1 is KGHSH, CDR2 LQKENI. CDR3 DNA sequence: TGTGCCAGCTCACCACCGGGGGATCGCTCTGGAAACACCATATATTTT. Residues: CASSPPGDRSGNTIYF. The whole variable domain, remainder taken from reference TRBV18 and TRBJ1-3, is NAGVMQNPRHLVRRRGQEARLRCSPMKGHSHVYWYRQLPEEGLKFMVYLQKENIIDESGMPKERFSAEFPKEGPSILRIQQVVRGDSAAYFCASSPPGDRSGNTIYFGEGSWLTVV.

This sequence joins TRBV5-4 and TRBJ1-1; 7 bases align to TRBD1. The CDR3 is 16 residues long. The germline V gene encodes CDR1 SGHNT and CDR2 YYREEE (reference sequence). Trimming removed 4 bases from V and 5 bases from J; junction bases left unmatched: 14. CDR3 bases: TGTGCCAGCAGCAGGTCTTTGGGTGAGGGGGCAACTGAAGCTTTCTTT. Residues: CASSRSLGEGATEAFF.

The CDR3 sequence is CASSLIAGTRNYLAEAFF. In DNA, the CDR3 is TGCGCCAGCAGCTTGATTGCCGGGACGCGGAATTATTTGGCTGAAGCTTTCTTT. The V and J genes are TRBV5-1 and TRBJ1-1; tentatively, D is TRBD1 (5 bases). The CDR3 extends over 18 amino acids. V lost 1 base and J 6 bases, leaving 25 bases between the germline ends. Germline V gene data show CDR1 as SGHRS and CDR2 as YFSETQ.

The rearrangement links TRBV5-6 to TRBJ2-5; TRBD2 is a possible D gene (6 bases). This CDR3 comprises 15 residues. The V gene lost 6 bases and the J gene lost 5 bases, with 20 bases spanning the gap. The germline V gene encodes CDR1 SGHDT and CDR2 YYEEEE. The CDR3 region is CASTGGRRESETQYF. The CDR3 bases are TGTGCCAGCACTGGGGGGAGACGGGAGAGTGAGACCCAGTACTTC.

This clone appeared a single time. The chain uses TRBV5-4 and TRBJ2-5; 8 bases are shared with TRBD2. The junction had 11 bases not matched to a gene; V was cut back by 0 bases and J by 1 base. Germline CDR1 and CDR2: SGHNT and YYREEE (reference sequence). The CDR3 extends over 18 amino acids. CDR3 protein: CASSLAHSGTRFQETQYF. DNA of the CDR3: TGTGCCAGCAGCTTGGCCCATTCCGGGACTAGATTCCAAGAGACCCAGTACTTC.

The rearrangement links TRBV5-4 to TRBJ2-2; TRBD2 matches at 12 bases. With V trimmed by 0 bases and J by 4 bases, 7 bases remained unmatched. Per the germline V gene, CDR1 is SGHNT and CDR2 is YYREEE (reference sequence). The CDR3 has 18 amino acids. This CDR3 is CASSLGSLAGGSTGELFF. The DNA of the CDR3 is TGTGCCAGCAGCTTGGGGTCACTAGCGGGAGGAAGCACCGGGGAGCTGTTTTTT.

This clone came up a few times. The V gene is TRBV7-3, the J gene TRBJ1-6; D unresolved. This CDR3 is built from 14 residues. Trimming removed 2 bases from V and 8 bases from J, with 10 bases in between. The germline V gene has CDR1 SGHTA and CDR2 FQGTGA. CDR3 in DNA: TGTGCCAGCAGCTTAGGCAACTCGTATTCACCCCTCCACTTT. Amino acids: CASSLGNSYSPLHF.

The V gene is TRBV2, the J gene TRBJ1-4; D gene uncertain. Germline-derived CDR1 and CDR2 are SNHLY and FYNNEI. V lost 8 bases and J lost 0, with 13 bases in between. The CDR3 spans 15 residues. This CDR3 is CASQVGGATNEKLFF. The DNA of the CDR3 is TGTGCCAGCCAAGTAGGAGGAGCAACTAATGAAAAACTGTTTTTT.